This record covers a single TCR beta chain. The antigen it binds to is not known. Base qualities are not provided; no much larger clone lies one nucleotide away. The data stem from a study of T cell responses to AZD1222 COVID-19 vaccine (dated by TCRdb to the early 2020s). In terms of the full investigation: AZD1222 recipients with second doses at about 4 weeks or about 12 weeks were pooled, because spike-specific TCR depth and breadth did not differ between schedules. A total of approximately 240 trial participants underwent TCR sequencing, of whom 207 received two doses of AZD1222 and 26 received two doses of the MenACWY control vaccine. Enrollment into the trials was organized by age into subgroups of 18-55, 56-69 and 70-plus years, and those subgroups contained approximately 160, 26 and 62 TCR-sequenced participants, respectively. What the work shows at the level of the full study, not this receptor alone: No day 14 peak-response samples were available, so repertoires were characterized only after the peak T cell response. After two AZD1222 doses, spike-specific TCR breadth and depth were significantly higher than at day 0 and than in MenACWY recipients. The whole spike protein was spanned by vaccine-associated CD4 TCRs, and dominant responses were seen in regions 160-218 and 743-854. Epitopes outside the regions mutated in the B.1.351 and B.1.1.7 variants were reportedly recognized by nearly half of the unique spike-specific TCRs. Most participants were white British and females outnumbered males, and the authors suggested that clonal diversity may have been underestimated. In the small 56-69-year group, the increase in depth fell short of significance, most likely because of low power. Conclusions about previously exposed vaccinees are limited because only a handful of AZD1222 recipients were SARS-CoV-2 seropositive at baseline.

The CDR3 regions of human TCRbeta chains were analyzed by immunosequencing. From the authors' description of their analysis: Repertoire TCRs were matched against a reference library of SARS-CoV-2-specific TCRs generated with the MIRA antigen-specificity platform. Breadth was defined as the fraction of unique TCRs that were SARS-CoV-2-associated. Depth was defined as the fraction of total T cells that were SARS-CoV-2-associated. Using the MIRA data, every spike-specific TCR was mapped to the spike region that the TCR reacted to and assigned to either a CD4 or a CD8 class. Log10-transformed breadth and depth values were compared by one-way ANOVA with Sidak's multiple comparisons tests. Drawn from immuneACCESS, this table holds only the in-frame rearrangements with V and J called that TCRdb kept. Clones are partly lost; checked studies trace under half to an unresolved V gene and leave the rest unexplained. The DNA was the basis for D and trimming; V, J and clone size are from that table. The sample has over 100,000 clones on record, roughly 80% of them singletons. The ten largest make up about 9.7% of the sample.

V is reduced by 3 bases and J by 2 bases, leaving a spacing of 14 bases between them. Looking up the germline V gene (reference sequence) yields CDR1 SGHAT and CDR2 FQDESV. Taken from cysteine to phenylalanine, the CDR3 has 15 residues. The DNA shown is the 45-base CDR3, in frame from base 1. In the paper's terms, the time point label means: baseline before first vaccination. Vaccinee samples were obtained from the UK trials COV001 and COV002, which included a single-blind randomized controlled phase 2/3 trial of AZD1222 (ChAdOx1 nCoV-19) in healthy adults. For TCRbeta chain sequencing, PBMC samples from trial participants were taken at day 0 and at day 28 after the second dose.

In this chain, TRBV11-1 is recombined with TRBJ2-7, with the D gene too uncertain to name. Source: peripheral blood, taken on day 0 of AZD1222 vaccination. The TCR originated in an adult in good health. The nucleotide sequence is given as TGTGCCAGCAGCTTTCTTGACTCCTCTACCTACGAGCAGTACTTC. This sequence encodes CASSFLDSSTYEQYF. The full variable domain, with segments outside the CDR3 supplied by the reference TRBV11-1 and TRBJ2-7 proteins, appears as EAEVAQSPRYKITEKSQAVAFWCDPISGHATLYWYRQILGQGPELLVQFQDESVVDDSQLPKDRFSAERLKGVDSTLKIQPAELGDSAMYLCASSFLDSSTYEQYFGPGTRLTVT.